This TCR beta chain was profiled in a study of control samples from healthy donors and cancer patients. The data were produced by immunoSEQ multiplex PCR, yet TCRdb's version contains in-frame clones alone and is incomplete. Counted here are over 75,000 clones, roughly 89% occurring once; the ten biggest clones make up 15% to 18%. V shed 5 bases and J shed 3 bases, with 22 bases lying between them. The CDR3 has 17 amino acids. Per germline, CDR1 MNHEY and CDR2 SVGEGT. This receptor was identified in a man aged 25 to 45 in good health. The sequenced sample was blood. The V gene is TRBV6-2 or TRBV6-3, the J gene TRBJ1-2, with unresolved D. The CDR3 here is CASSEFRVGRVDYGYTF. Written as DNA, the CDR3 is TGTGCCAGCAGTGAGTTCCGGGTAGGTCGGGTCGACTATGGCTACACCTTC.